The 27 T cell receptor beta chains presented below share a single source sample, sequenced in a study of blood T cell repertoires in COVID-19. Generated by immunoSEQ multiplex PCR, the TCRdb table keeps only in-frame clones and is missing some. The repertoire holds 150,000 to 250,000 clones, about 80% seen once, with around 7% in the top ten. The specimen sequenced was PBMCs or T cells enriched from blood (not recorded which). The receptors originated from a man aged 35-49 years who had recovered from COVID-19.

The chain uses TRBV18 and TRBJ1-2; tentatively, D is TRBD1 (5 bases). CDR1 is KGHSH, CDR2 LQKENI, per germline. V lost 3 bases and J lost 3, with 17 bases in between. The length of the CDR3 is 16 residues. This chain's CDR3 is CASSPSPRQTDYGYTF. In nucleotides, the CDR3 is TGTGCCAGCTCACCGTCCCCCCGACAGACAGACTATGGCTACACCTTC.

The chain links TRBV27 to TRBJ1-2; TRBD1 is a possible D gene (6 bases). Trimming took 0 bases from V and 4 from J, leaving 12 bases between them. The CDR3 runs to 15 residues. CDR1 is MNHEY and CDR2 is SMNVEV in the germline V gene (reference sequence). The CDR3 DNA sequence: TGTGCCAGCAGTTTATCTAAGGGGGGGACCTATGGCTACACCTTC. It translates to CASSLSKGGTYGYTF.

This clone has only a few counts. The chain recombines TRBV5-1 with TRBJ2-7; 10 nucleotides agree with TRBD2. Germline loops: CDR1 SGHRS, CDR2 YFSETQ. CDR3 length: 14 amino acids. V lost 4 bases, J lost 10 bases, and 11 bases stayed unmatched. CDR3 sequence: CASSVSSGGARQYF. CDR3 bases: TGCGCCAGCAGCGTCTCTAGCGGGGGTGCCCGTCAGTACTTC.

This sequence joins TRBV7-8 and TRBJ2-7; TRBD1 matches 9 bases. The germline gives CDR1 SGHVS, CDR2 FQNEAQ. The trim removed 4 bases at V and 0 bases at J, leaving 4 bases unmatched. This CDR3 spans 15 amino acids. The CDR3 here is CASSWDRDPSYEQYF. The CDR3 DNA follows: TGTGCCAGCAGCTGGGACAGGGACCCCTCCTACGAGCAGTACTTC.

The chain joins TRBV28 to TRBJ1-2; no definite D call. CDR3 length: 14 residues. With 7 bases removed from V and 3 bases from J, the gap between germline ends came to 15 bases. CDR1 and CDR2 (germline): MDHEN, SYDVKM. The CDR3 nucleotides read TGTGCCAGCAAACGCCGGGATCGCGACTATGGCTACACCTTC. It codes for CASKRRDRDYGYTF.

CDR3 DNA: TGTGCCTGGAGGTTCCCCAAGAGGACAGGTGGTGGAAACACCATATATTTT. Protein product: CAWRFPKRTGGGNTIYF. V gene TRBV30 combines with J gene TRBJ1-3, with TRBD1 matching 7 bases. Germline CDR1 GTSNPN, CDR2 SVGIG (reference sequence). This CDR3 spans 17 amino acids. V shed 3 bases and J 3 bases; nucleotides not matched to a gene: 14. Looking up the rest from reference TRBV30 and TRBJ1-3 gives the full variable domain: SQTIHQWPATLVQPVGSPLSLECTVEGTSNPNLYWYRQAAGRGLQLLFYSVGIGQISSEVPQNLSASRPQDRQFILSSKKLLLSDSGFYLCAWRFPKRTGGGNTIYFGEGSWLTVV.

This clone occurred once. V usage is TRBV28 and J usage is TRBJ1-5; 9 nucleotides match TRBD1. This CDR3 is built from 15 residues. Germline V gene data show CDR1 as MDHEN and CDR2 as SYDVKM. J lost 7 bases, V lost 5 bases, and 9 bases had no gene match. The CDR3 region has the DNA TGTGCCAGCAGTGATTTAGGACAGGGGTTCCAGCCCCAGCATTTT. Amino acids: CASSDLGQGFQPQHF.

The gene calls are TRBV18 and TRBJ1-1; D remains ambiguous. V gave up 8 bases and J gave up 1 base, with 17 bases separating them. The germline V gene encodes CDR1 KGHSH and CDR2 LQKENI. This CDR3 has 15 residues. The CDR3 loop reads CASPRRAGQNTEAFF. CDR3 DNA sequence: TGTGCCAGCCCGAGGCGGGCAGGCCAGAACACTGAAGCTTTCTTT.

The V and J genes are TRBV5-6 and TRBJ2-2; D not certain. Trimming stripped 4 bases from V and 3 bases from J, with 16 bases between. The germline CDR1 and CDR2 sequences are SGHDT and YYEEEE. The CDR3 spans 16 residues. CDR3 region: CASSPDPGLDTGELFF. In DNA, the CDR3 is TGTGCCAGCAGCCCTGATCCAGGATTGGACACCGGGGAGCTGTTTTTT.

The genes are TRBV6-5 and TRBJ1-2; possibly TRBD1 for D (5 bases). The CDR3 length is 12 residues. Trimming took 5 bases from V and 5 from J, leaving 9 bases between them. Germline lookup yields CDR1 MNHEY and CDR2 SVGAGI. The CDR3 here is CASSSRAYGYTF. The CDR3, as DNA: TGTGCCAGCAGTAGCAGGGCATATGGCTACACCTTC.

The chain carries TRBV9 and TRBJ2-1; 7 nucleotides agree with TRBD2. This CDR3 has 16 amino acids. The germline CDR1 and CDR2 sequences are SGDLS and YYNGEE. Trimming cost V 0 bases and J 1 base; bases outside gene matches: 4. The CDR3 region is CASSVVASGSYNEQFF. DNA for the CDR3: TGTGCCAGCAGCGTAGTGGCTAGCGGATCCTACAATGAGCAGTTCTTC.

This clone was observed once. The CDR3 nucleotides are TGTGCCAGTAGTTTCGACACCAAATTCTATGGCTACACCTTC. Its translation: CASSFDTKFYGYTF. The V and J genes are TRBV19 and TRBJ1-2; D call uncertain. V gave up 5 bases and J gave up 4 bases, with 14 bases separating them. The CDR3 consists of 14 residues. CDR1 LNHDA and CDR2 SQIVND come from the germline V gene (reference sequence).

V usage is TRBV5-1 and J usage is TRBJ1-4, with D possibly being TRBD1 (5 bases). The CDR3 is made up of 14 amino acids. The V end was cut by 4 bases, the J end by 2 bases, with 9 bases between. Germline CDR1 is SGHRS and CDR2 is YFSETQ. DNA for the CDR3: TGCGCCAGCAGCCAGGGAGGCACTAATGAAAAACTGTTTTTT. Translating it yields CASSQGGTNEKLFF.

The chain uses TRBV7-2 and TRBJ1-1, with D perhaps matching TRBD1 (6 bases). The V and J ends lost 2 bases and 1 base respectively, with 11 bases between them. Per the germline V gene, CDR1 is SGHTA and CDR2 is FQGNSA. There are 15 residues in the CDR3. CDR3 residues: CASSLKYRANTEAFF. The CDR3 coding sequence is TGTGCCAGCAGCTTAAAGTACAGGGCGAACACTGAAGCTTTCTTT.

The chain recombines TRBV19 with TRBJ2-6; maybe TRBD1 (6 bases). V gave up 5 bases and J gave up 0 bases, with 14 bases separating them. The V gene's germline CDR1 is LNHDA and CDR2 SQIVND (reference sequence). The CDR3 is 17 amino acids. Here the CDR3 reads CASSFGQFFSGANVLTF. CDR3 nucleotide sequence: TGTGCCAGTAGTTTTGGACAGTTTTTCTCTGGGGCCAACGTCCTGACTTTC.

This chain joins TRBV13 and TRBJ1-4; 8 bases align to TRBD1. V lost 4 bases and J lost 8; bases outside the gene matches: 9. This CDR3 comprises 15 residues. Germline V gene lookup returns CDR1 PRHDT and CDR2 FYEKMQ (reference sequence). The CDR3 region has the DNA TGTGCCAGCAGCTCAACCCGACAGGGGAGGGAAAAACTGTTTTTT. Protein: CASSSTRQGREKLFF.

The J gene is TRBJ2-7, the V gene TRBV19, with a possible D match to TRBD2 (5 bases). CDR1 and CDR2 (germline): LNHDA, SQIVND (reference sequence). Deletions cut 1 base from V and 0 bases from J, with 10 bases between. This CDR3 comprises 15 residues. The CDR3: CASSIGGISSYEQYF. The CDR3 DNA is TGTGCCAGTAGTATAGGAGGGATTAGCTCCTACGAGCAGTACTTC.

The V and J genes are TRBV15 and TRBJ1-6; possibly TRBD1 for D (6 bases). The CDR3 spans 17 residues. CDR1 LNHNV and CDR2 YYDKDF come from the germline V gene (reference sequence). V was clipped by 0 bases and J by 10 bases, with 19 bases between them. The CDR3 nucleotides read TGTGCCACCAGCAGAGATCCGGGGAGGGGGAGCGGGTCACCCCTCCACTTT. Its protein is CATSRDPGRGSGSPLHF.

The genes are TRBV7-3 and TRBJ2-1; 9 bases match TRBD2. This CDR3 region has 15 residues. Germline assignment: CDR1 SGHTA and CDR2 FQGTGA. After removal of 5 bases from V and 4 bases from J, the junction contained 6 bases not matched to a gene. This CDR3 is CASSPGGGAYNEQFF. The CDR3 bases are TGTGCCAGCAGCCCCGGCGGGGGGGCTTACAATGAGCAGTTCTTC.

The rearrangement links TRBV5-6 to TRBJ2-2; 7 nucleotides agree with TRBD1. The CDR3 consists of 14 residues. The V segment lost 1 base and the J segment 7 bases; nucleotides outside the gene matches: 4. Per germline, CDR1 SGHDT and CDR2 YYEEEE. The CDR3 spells CASSLTGAGGELFF. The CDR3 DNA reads TGTGCCAGCAGCTTGACAGGGGCCGGCGGGGAGCTGTTTTTT.

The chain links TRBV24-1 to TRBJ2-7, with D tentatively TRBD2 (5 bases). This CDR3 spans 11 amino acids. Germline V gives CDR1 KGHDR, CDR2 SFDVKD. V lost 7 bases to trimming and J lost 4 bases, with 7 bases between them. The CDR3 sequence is CATSEGYEQYF. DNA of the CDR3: TGTGCCACCAGCGAGGGATACGAGCAGTACTTC.

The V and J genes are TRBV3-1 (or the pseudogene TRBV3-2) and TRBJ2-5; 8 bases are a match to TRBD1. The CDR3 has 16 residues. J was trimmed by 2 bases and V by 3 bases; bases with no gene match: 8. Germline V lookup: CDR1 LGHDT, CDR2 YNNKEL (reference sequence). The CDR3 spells CASSQGGTGRQETQYF. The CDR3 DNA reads TGTGCCAGCAGCCAGGGCGGGACAGGACGACAAGAGACCCAGTACTTC.

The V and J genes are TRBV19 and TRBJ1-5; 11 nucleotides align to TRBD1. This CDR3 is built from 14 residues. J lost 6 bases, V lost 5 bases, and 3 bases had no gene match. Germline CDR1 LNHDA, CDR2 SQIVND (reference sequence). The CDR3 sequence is CASSSGQGGQPQHF. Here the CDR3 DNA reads TGTGCCAGTAGTTCGGGACAGGGGGGTCAGCCCCAGCATTTT.

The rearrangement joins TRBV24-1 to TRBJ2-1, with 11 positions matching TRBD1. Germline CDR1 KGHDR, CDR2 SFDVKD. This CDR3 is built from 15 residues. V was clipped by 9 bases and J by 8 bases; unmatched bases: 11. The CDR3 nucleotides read TGTGCCACCTCAGGTGGGAGGACAGGGGGCTATGAGCAGTTCTTC. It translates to CATSGGRTGGYEQFF.

CDR3 loop: CASSTSPGQGFRQPQHF. The CDR3 region has the DNA TGTGCCAGCAGTACATCCCCGGGACAGGGCTTCAGGCAGCCCCAGCATTTT. This chain links TRBV6-2 or TRBV6-3 with TRBJ1-5; the match to TRBD1 covers 9 bases. The CDR3 totals 17 residues. Germline V gene data show CDR1 as MNHEY and CDR2 as SVGEGT. Unmatched junction bases numbered 15, after V lost 5 bases and J lost 7 bases.

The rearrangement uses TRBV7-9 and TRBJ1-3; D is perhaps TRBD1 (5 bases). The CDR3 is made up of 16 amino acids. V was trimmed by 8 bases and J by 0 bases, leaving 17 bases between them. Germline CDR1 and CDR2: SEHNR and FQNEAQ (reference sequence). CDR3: CASSIYRFSSGNTIYF. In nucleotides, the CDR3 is TGTGCCAGCTCCATATACAGGTTCTCCTCTGGAAACACCATATATTTT.

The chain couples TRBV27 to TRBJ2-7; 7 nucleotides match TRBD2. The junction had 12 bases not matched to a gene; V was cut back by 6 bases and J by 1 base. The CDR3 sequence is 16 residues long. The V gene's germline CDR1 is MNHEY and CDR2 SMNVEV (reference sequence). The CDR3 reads CASSPNGGLWSYEQYF. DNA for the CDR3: TGTGCCAGCAGCCCTAACGGGGGACTATGGTCCTACGAGCAGTACTTC.